The 3 T cell receptor beta chains below were found in one sample sequenced in a study of T cells after yellow fever vaccination. TCRdb independently ran MiXCR on the 5' RACE reads; one entry per CDR3 protein. The top ten hold approximately 15% of the sample, which has around 530,000 distinct CDR3 sequences, about 15% seen once. The sequencing used PBMCs, collected about 5 days after the first yellow fever vaccination. These receptors all stem from a man between 18 and 35 years old who received the YFV17D yellow fever vaccine.

This chain joins TRBV13 and TRBJ2-1, with TRBD2 identical over 8 bases. Germline loops: CDR1 PRHDT, CDR2 FYEKMQ (reference sequence). The V segment lost 5 bases and the J segment 8 bases; nucleotides outside the gene matches: 5. This CDR3 has 13 residues. CDR3 DNA: TGTGCCAGCAGCGGACTAGCAATTGATGAGCAGTTCTTC. It codes for CASSGLAIDEQFF. The variable domain in full, completed from reference TRBV13 and TRBJ2-1, reads AAGVIQSPRHLIKEKRETATLKCYPIPRHDTVYWYQQGPGQDPQFLISFYEKMQSDKGSIPDRFSAQQFSDYHSELNMSSLELGDSALYFCASSGLAIDEQFFGPGTRLTVL.

The V call is TRBV7-2, the J call TRBJ2-5, with unresolved D. The V gene's germline CDR1 is SGHTA and CDR2 FQGNSA. This CDR3 contains 12 residues. Between the trimmed V and J ends, which lost 4 bases and 9 bases, there was a span of 12 bases. CDR3 DNA: TGTGCCAGCAGCTCCAGGCAGTGGGCCCAGTACTTC. Protein product: CASSSRQWAQYF.

This clonotype was counted only a few times. V is TRBV2 and J is TRBJ2-5; no firm D call. The germline V and J ends were trimmed by 8 bases and 0 bases, with 10 bases remaining between them. The CDR3 is made up of 13 amino acids. CDR1 SNHLY and CDR2 FYNNEI come from the germline V gene. CDR3 sequence (DNA): TGTGCCAGCTCTATCCCAAACCAAGAGACCCAGTACTTC. It encodes CASSIPNQETQYF.